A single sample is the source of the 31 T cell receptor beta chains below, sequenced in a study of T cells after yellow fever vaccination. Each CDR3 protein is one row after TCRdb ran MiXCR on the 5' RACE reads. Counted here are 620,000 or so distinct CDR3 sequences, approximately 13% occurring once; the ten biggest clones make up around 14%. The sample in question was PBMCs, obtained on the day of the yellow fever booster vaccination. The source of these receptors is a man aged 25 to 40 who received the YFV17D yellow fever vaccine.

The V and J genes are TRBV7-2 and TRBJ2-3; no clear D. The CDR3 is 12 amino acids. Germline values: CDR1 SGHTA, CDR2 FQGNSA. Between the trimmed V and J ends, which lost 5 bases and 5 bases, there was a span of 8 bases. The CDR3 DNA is TGTGCCAGCAGCGGGGATCTAGATACGCAGTATTTT. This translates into CASSGDLDTQYF.

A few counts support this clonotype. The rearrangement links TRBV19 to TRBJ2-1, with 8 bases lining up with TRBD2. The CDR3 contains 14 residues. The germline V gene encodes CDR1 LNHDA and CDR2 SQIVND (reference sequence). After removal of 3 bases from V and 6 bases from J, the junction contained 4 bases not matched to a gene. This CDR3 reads CASSIGGRINEQFF. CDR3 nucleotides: TGTGCCAGTAGTATCGGCGGGAGGATCAATGAGCAGTTCTTC.

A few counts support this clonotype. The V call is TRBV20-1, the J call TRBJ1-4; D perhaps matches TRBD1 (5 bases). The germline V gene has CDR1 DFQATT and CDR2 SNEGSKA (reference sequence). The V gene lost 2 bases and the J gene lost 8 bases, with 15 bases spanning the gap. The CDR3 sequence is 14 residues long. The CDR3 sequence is CSARRAGPGEKLFF. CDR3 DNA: TGCAGTGCTAGAAGGGCGGGGCCGGGGGAAAAACTGTTTTTT.

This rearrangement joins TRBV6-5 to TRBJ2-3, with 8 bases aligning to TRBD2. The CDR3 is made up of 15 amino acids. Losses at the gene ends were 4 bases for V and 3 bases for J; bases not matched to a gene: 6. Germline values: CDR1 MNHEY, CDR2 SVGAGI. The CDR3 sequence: CASSFPGTRTDTQYF. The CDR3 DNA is TGTGCCAGCAGTTTCCCAGGGACTAGGACAGATACGCAGTATTTT.

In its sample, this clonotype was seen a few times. The CDR3 loop reads CASSLRRDAYEQYF. The DNA for the CDR3 is TGTGCCAGCAGCTTACGAAGGGACGCCTACGAGCAGTACTTC. The V gene is TRBV7-8, the J gene TRBJ2-7; D may correspond to TRBD1 or TRBD2 (5 bases each). The V end was cut by 2 bases, the J end by 2 bases, with 10 bases between. This CDR3 comprises 14 residues. Germline lookup yields CDR1 SGHVS and CDR2 FQNEAQ.

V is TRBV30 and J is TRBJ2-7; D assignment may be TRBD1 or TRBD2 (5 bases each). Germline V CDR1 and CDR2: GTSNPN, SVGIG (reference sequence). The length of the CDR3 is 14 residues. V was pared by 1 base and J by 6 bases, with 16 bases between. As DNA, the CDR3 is TGTGCCTGGAGTGCTTCTGGGTGGGGGAGCGAGCAGTACTTC. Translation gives CAWSASGWGSEQYF.

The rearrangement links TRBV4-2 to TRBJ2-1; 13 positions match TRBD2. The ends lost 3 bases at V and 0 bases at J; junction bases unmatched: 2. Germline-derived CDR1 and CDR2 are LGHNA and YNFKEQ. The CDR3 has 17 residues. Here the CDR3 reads CASSQRTSGSSYNEQFF. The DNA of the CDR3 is TGTGCCAGCAGCCAGCGGACTAGCGGGAGCTCCTACAATGAGCAGTTCTTC.

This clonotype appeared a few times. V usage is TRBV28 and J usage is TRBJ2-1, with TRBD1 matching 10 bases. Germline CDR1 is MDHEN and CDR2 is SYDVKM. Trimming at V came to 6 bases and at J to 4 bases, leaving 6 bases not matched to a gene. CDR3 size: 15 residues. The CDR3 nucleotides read TGTGCCAGCAGCAGCTCGGGACAGGGGTACAATGAGCAGTTCTTC. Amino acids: CASSSSGQGYNEQFF.

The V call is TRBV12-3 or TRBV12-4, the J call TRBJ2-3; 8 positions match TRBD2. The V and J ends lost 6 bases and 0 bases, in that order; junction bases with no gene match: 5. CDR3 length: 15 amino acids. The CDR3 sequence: CASRNIAGSTDTQYF. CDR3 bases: TGTGCCAGCAGGAATATAGCGGGAAGCACAGATACGCAGTATTTT.

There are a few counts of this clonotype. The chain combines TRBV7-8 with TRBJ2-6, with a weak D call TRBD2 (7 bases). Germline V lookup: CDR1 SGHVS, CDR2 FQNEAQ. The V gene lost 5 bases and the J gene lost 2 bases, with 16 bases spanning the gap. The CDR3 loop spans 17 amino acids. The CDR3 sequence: CASSHQQGGPGANVLTF. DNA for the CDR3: TGTGCCAGCAGCCACCAACAGGGAGGGCCTGGGGCCAACGTCCTGACTTTC. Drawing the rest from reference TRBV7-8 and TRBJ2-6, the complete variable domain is GAGVSQSPRYKVAKRGQDVALRCDPISGHVSLFWYQQALGQGPEFLTYFQNEAQLDKSGLPSDRFFAERPEGSVSTLKIQRTQQEDSAVYLCASSHQQGGPGANVLTFGAGSRLTVL.

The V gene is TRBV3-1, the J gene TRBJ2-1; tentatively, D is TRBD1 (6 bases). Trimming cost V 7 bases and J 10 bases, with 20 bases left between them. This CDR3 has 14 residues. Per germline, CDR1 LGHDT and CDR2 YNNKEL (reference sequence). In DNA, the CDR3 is TGTGCCAGCACCAAGGACAGAATCAGGCGGGAGCAGTTCTTC. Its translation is CASTKDRIRREQFF.

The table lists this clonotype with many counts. For the CDR3, the DNA is TGTGCCATCAGCCCCTCGGGGGCTGTGAACACCGGGGAGCTGTTTTTT. Its translation is CAISPSGAVNTGELFF. The V gene is TRBV10-3, the J gene TRBJ2-2; D may match TRBD1 or TRBD2 (6 bases each). CDR1 is ENHRY and CDR2 is SYGVKD in the germline V gene. Trimming shortened V by 6 bases and J by 1 base, and 15 bases separated the two germline ends. The CDR3 consists of 16 residues.

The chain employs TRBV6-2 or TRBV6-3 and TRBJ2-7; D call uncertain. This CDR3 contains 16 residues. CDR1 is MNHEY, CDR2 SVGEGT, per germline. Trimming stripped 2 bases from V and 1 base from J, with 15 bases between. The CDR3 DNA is TGTGCCAGCAGTTACAGTTGGGGATTTTTGTCCTACGAGCAGTACTTC. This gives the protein CASSYSWGFLSYEQYF.

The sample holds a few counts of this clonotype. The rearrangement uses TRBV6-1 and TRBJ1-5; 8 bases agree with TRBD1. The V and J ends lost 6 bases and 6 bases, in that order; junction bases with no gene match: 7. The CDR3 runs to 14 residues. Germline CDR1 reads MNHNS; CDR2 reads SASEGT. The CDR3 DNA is TGTGCCAGCAGCCGCGGGACAGGCACTCAGCCCCAGCATTTT. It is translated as CASSRGTGTQPQHF.

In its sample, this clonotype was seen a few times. CDR3 residues: CASTRDRVFNEQYF. CDR3 nucleotide sequence: TGTGCCAGCACCCGGGACAGGGTCTTTAACGAGCAGTACTTC. The chain links TRBV6-1 to TRBJ2-7, with 9 bases fitting TRBD1. Germline lookup yields CDR1 MNHNS and CDR2 SASEGT. This CDR3 is built from 14 residues. The V segment lost 7 bases and the J segment 5 bases; nucleotides outside the gene matches: 9.

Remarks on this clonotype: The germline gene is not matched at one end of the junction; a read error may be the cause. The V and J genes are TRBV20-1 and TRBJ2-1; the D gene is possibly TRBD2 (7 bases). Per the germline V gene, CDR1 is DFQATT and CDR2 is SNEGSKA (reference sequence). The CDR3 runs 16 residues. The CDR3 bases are TGCAGTGCTTCATCCTCCGGGGGGACAACCTACAATGTGCAGTTCTTC. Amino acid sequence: CSASSSGGTTYNVQFF.

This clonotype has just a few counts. The CDR3 coding sequence is TGTGCCAGCAGGAAGGACCTTCTCGAGCAGTACTTC. As protein: CASRKDLLEQYF. The chain couples TRBV12-3 or TRBV12-4 to TRBJ2-7; D ambiguous. Trimming shortened V by 6 bases and J by 6 bases, and 12 bases separated the two germline ends. CDR3 size: 12 residues.

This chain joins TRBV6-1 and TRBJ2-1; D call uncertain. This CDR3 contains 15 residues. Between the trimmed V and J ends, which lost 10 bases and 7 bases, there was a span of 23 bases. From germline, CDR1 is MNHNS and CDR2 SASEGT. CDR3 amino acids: CATLLMTPAMNEQFF. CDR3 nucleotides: TGTGCCACCCTGCTGATGACTCCGGCGATGAATGAGCAGTTCTTC.

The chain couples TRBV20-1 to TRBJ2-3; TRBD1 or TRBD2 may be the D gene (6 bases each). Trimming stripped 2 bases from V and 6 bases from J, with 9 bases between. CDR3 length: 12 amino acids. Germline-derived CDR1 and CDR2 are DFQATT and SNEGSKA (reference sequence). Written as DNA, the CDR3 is TGCAGTGCTAGAAAAGGGGGGGATACGCAGTATTTT. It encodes CSARKGGDTQYF.

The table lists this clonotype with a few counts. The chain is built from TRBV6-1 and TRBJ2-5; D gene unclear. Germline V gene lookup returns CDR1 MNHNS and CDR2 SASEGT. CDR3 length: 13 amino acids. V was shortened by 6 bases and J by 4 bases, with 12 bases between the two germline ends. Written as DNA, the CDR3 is TGTGCCAGCAGGGGTCCAAAGAGAGAGACCCAGTACTTC. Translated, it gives CASRGPKRETQYF.

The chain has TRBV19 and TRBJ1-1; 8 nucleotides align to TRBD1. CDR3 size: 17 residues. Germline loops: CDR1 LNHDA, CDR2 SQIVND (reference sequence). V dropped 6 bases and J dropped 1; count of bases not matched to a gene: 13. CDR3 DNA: TGTGCCAGTAGCAGTCGGGGCAGGGGGCAGCGGAACACTGAAGCTTTCTTT. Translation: CASSSRGRGQRNTEAFF.

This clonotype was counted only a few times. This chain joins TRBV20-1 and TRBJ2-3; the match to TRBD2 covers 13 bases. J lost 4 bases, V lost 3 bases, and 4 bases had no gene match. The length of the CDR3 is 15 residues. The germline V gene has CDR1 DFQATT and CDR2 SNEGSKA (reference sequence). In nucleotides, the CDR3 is TGCAGTGCTAGTATGACTAGCGGGAGGTCAGATACGCAGTATTTT. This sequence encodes CSASMTSGRSDTQYF.

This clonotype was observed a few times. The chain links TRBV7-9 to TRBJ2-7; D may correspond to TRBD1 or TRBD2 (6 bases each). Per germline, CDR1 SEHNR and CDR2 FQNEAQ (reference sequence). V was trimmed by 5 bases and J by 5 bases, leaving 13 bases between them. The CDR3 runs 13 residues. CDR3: CASSPSRDNEQYF. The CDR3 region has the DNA TGTGCCAGCAGCCCTTCGCGGGACAACGAGCAGTACTTC.

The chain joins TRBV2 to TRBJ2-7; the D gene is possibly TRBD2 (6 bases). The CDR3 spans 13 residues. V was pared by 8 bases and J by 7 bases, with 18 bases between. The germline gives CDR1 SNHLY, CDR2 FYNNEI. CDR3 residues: CASLGSPGWEQYF. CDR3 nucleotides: TGTGCCAGCCTCGGGAGTCCAGGGTGGGAGCAGTACTTC.

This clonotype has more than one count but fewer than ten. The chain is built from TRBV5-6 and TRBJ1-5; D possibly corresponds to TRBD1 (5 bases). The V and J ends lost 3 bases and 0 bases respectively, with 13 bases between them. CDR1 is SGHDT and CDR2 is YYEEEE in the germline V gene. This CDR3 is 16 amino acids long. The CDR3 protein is CASSSAGTYSNQPQHF. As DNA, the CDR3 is TGTGCCAGCAGCTCCGCCGGGACGTATAGCAATCAGCCCCAGCATTTT.

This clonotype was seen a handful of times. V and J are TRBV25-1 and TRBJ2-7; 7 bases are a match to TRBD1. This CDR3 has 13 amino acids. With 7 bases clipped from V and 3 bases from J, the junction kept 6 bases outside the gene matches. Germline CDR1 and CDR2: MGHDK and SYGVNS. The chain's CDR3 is CASKGTANYEQYF. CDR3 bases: TGTGCCAGCAAAGGGACAGCAAACTACGAGCAGTACTTC.

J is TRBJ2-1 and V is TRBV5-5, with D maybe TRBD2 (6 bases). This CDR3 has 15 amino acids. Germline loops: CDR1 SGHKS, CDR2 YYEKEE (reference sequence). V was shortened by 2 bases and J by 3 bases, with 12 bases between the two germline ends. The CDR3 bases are TGTGCCAGCAGCTTAGGTCTCGGGGGCTACAATGAGCAGTTCTTC. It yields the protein CASSLGLGGYNEQFF.

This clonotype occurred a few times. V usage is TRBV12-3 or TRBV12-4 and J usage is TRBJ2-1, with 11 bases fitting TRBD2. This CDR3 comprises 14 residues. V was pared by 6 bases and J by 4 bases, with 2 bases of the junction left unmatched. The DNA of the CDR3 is TGTGCCAGCAGGGGACTAGCGGTTTACAATGAGCAGTTCTTC. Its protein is CASRGLAVYNEQFF.

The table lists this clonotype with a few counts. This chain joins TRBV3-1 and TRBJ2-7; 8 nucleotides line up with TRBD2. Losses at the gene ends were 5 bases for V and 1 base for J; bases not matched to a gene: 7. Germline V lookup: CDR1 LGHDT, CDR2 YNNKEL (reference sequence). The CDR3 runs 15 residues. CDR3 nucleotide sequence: TGTGCCAGCAGCGATATTAGCGGGACATCCTACGAGCAGTACTTC. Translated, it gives CASSDISGTSYEQYF.

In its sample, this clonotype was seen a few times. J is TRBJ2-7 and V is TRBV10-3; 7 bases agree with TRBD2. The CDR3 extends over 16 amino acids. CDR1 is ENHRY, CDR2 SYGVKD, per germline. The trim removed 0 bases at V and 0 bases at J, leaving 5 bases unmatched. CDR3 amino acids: CAISESGGRGSYEQYF. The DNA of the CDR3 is TGTGCCATCAGTGAGTCAGGCGGGAGAGGCTCCTACGAGCAGTACTTC.

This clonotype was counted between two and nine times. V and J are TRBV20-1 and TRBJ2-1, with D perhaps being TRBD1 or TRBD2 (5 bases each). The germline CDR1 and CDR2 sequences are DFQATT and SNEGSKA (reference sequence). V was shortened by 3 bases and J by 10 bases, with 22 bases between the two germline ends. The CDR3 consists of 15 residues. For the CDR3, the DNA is TGCAGTGCTAGTAGTAGGAACCTCCGGGACCGAGAGCAGTTCTTC. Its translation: CSASSRNLRDREQFF.